These 5 T cell receptor beta chains were all obtained from the same sample, sequenced in a study of naive and memory T cell subsets. Four PCR rounds used nested alpha and beta constant region primers plus the SP2 primer. Each CDR3 protein is one row after TCRdb ran MiXCR on the 5' RACE reads. The sample holds about 59,000 distinct CDR3 sequences, 7% to 8% seen once. The library had UMIs added by 3' ligation of an oligonucleotide to TCR cDNA. Source of these receptors: a female donor in good health.

On this clonotype: This sequence may be a read error, since a much larger clone differs from it by one base. The J gene is TRBJ1-2, the V gene TRBV7-2; D call uncertain. Germline CDR1 is SGHTA and CDR2 is FQGNSA. CDR3 size: 12 residues. Trimming removed 0 bases at V and 7 bases at J, with 6 bases between. The CDR3 reads CASSLADCGYTF. The CDR3 DNA reads as TGTGCCAGCAGCTTAGCAGACTGTGGCTACACCTTC.

The rearrangement joins TRBV13 to TRBJ2-2, with a possible D match to TRBD2 (5 bases). With 5 bases removed from V and 4 bases from J, the gap between germline ends came to 17 bases. The CDR3 extends over 16 amino acids. CDR1 PRHDT and CDR2 FYEKMQ come from the germline V gene (reference sequence). CDR3 sequence (DNA): TGTGCCAGCAGCCCTCACTTTGACTATTCCACCGGGGAGCTGTTTTTT. It yields the protein CASSPHFDYSTGELFF.

This clonotype appeared many times. This chain joins TRBV11-1 and TRBJ2-7; the match to TRBD1 covers 9 bases. The germline gives CDR1 SGHAT, CDR2 FQDESV (reference sequence). CDR3 length equals 14 residues. V trimming: 1 base; J trimming: 3 bases; junction bases outside the gene matches: 1. The CDR3 DNA reads TGTGCCAGCAGCTTAGAGGACAGGGGCTACGAGCAGTACTTC. Translated: CASSLEDRGYEQYF.

This clonotype was found many times. In nucleotides, the CDR3 is TGTGCCAGCAGTTTTACAGCAGATCAGCCCCAGCATTTT. This codes for CASSFTADQPQHF. V and J are TRBV28 and TRBJ1-5; D is undetermined. V was pared by 3 bases and J by 5 bases, with 8 bases between. The germline gives CDR1 MDHEN, CDR2 SYDVKM. The CDR3 spans 13 residues.

The chain carries TRBV12-3 or TRBV12-4 and TRBJ2-1, with D perhaps TRBD2 (5 bases). The germline V and J ends were trimmed by 6 bases and 1 base, with 13 bases remaining between them. The CDR3 has 15 residues. The CDR3 region is CASSPAEVSYNEQFF. In nucleotides, the CDR3 is TGTGCCAGCAGCCCTGCGGAGGTTTCCTACAATGAGCAGTTCTTC.